This T cell receptor (beta chain) was observed in a study of Graves' ophthalmopathy and Graves' hyperthyroidism. About the study: Samples of peripheral blood were obtained at initial diagnosis, prior to treatment of any kind.

CDR3 regions of TCR beta were amplified from RNA transcripts. First-round RT-PCR with HTBI primers preceded a second-round multiplex PCR. TCRdb ran MiXCR on the multiplex PCR reads and lists one entry per CDR3 protein. The sample includes a few hundred thousand distinct CDR3 sequences, roughly 17% of them seen just once. Many counts were recorded for this clonotype. Its antigen is currently unknown. Germline V gene lookup returns CDR1 LNHDA and CDR2 SQIVND (reference sequence). The CDR3 length is 17 residues. V was shortened by 7 bases and J by 0 bases, with 19 bases between the two germline ends. General study findings and limits: Blood also contained most of the expanded thyroid clonotypes above 0.001 frequency.

This sequence originates from an adult man with Graves' ophthalmopathy. The chain combines TRBV19 with TRBJ1-5, with no clear D. The sample comprised peripheral blood. DNA of the CDR3: TGTGCCAGTACTACCTCGGCAGGCCGATATAGCAATCAGCCCCAGCATTTT. Protein product: CASTTSAGRYSNQPQHF.